The T cell receptor beta chain under discussion was sequenced for a study of shared clonotypes between healthy human individuals. The overall study: Per-donor plates numbered three CD4 naive, three CD4 memory, two CD8 naive and one CD8 memory. Overall study findings and caveats: There were few donors, and this limited the genetic and exposure-history diversity represented.

Germline assignment: CDR1 SGHDT and CDR2 YYEEEE. V was clipped by 4 bases and J by 3 bases; unmatched bases: 2. The length of the CDR3 is 15 residues. It was about 180 ng DNA, about 30,000 T cell genomes, that sorted-subset replicate PCRs used. This table comes from immunoSEQ multiplex PCR, and its TCRdb copy is limited to in-frame clones, with some not included. Of about 820,000 clones in the sample, over 90% are singletons; the top ten hold 24%. Comments on this clone: The antigen remains undetermined.

CD45RO-negative cells were positively selected for CCR7, leaving out terminally differentiated effector memory CD45RA+ cells. The sequence was obtained from a man aged 25-45 years in good health. The rearrangement uses TRBV5-6 and TRBJ2-7; 15 bases line up with TRBD2. Sequencing was carried out using naive CD8+ T cells sorted from blood. In DNA form, the CDR3 reads TGTGCCAGCAGCATGGGACTAGCGGGAGGCTACGAGCAGTACTTC. It is translated as CASSMGLAGGYEQYF.